The entry that follows covers one TCR beta chain sequence. The sample's time point: pretreatment peripheral blood. Patients had locally advanced or metastatic urothelial carcinoma. There are 15 residues in the CDR3. The germline gives CDR1 LNHDA, CDR2 SQIVND (reference sequence). Germline trimming cut 4 bases from V and 0 bases from J; bases unmatched to any gene: 0. Repertoires were generated with immunoSEQ multiplex PCR, while TCRdb's copy carries only in-frame clones and drops some. The table shows around 40,000 clones, with just over 90% occurring only once. These data come from a study of PD-L1 blockade in urothelial cancer. Study background: Starting at some point between 2014 and 2015, patients were given atezolizumab (1,200 mg intravenously every 3 weeks). Before enrollment, 0 to 3 chemotherapy regimens had been given to patients. When blood samples were assessed, the median T cell count was approximately 140,000.

The gene calls are TRBV19 and TRBJ2-1, with 10 bases lining up with TRBD2. The sequences come from PBMCs, collected around atezolizumab (anti-PD-L1) treatment. The sequence derives from a woman aged 60-75 years with urothelial cancer. CDR3 sequence (DNA): TGTGCCAGTAGTACTAGCGGGAGCTCCTACAATGAGCAGTTCTTC. Residues: CASSTSGSSYNEQFF.